This TCR beta chain was identified in a study of blood T cell repertoires in COVID-19. The overall study: PBMCs, B-cell-depleted T cells, or T cells were the source of the cDNA or gDNA that made up the material.

Participant-given clinical history determined each cohort assignment. Two consecutive negative NP/OP PCR tests, clearance, or resolved symptoms defined Cohort 3 recovery. The authors' processing: Researchers report that nucleated cell counts were estimated from reference gene primer amplification. Some clones are missing from TCRdb's copy, which holds only in-frame ones; the method was immunoSEQ multiplex PCR. That table supplies the V and J calls and clone size; D and trimming were determined from the DNA. The data show 300,000 to 450,000 clones, around 87% seen once. Trimming took off 3 bases at V and 5 bases at J, with 13 bases between the two ends. Germline CDR1 LNHNV, CDR2 YYDKDF (reference sequence). The CDR3 extends over 14 amino acids.

The clonotype originates from a man younger than 40 who had recovered from COVID-19. The chain combines TRBV15 with TRBJ1-1; D may be TRBD1 (5 bases). The sequenced sample consisted of PBMCs or T cells enriched from blood (not recorded which). CDR3 sequence: CATSSLDRDTEAFF. The CDR3, as DNA: TGTGCCACCAGCAGTCTTGACAGAGATACTGAAGCTTTCTTT.